This TCR beta chain originates from a study of T cell repertoires in cytomegalovirus infection. Study overall: It was the public TCR beta signatures that indicated both CMV infection and matching HLA type.

Of note for this clonotype: Its target is unknown.

CDR3 length: 13 residues. V was pared by 5 bases and J by 7 bases, with 9 bases between. CDR1 LNHDA and CDR2 SQIVND come from the germline V gene (reference sequence). MiXCR, run by TCRdb on the reads, gives a single entry per CDR3 protein. The sample carries about 260,000 distinct CDR3 sequences, roughly 9% recorded once. Study-wide points: The ex vivo response was dominated by HLA-C-restricted CMV-specific TCR beta clonotypes. Using cumulative public TCR beta family frequency, the authors identified those who carried CMV together with the relevant HLA.

The V call is TRBV19, the J call TRBJ1-6; tentatively, D is TRBD1 (5 bases). Sequencing used PBMCs. The receptor was isolated from a human donor in good health (CMV status not recorded). Some clones in this sample may be carry-over from other donors' samples. In nucleotides, the CDR3 is TGTGCCAGTAGTGGGGACTGGAATTCACCCCTCCACTTT. Amino acids: CASSGDWNSPLHF.